What follows describes a single TCR beta chain. The table lists this clonotype with a few counts. Which antigen it targets is not known. Base qualities are not at hand, and no much larger clone is one base apart. CDR1 and CDR2 are drawn from the germline V gene: SGHDT, YYEEEE. Trimmed from V: 0 bases; trimmed from J: 6 bases; junction bases lacking a gene match: 9. The CDR3 spans 15 residues, from the cysteine through the phenylalanine. CDR3 DNA only is kept here, 45 bases in frame from base 1. The data were taken from a study of T-cell reconstitution after alpha-beta-depleted transplantation in children (dated by TCRdb to about 2016). Broadly, across the study: Using TCR repertoire profiling, the study followed T-cell immune reconstitution in a quantitative way in children after TCRalphabeta/CD19-depleted allogeneic hematopoietic cell transplantation.

The library was made by PCR. The sequencer listed for this sample is Illumina HiSeq 2500. To normalize quantification of the TCRbeta repertoire, the TCR libraries were built with molecular barcoding that relied on unique molecular identifiers. TCRdb's own reprocessing of the public reads used fastp at Q25 and MiXCR and kept productive beta chains. Each entry is one CDR3 protein sequence, shown with its most common DNA and genes. In all, the sample holds about 980,000 distinct CDR3 sequences, and roughly 29% of those were seen once. The ten largest account for roughly 30% of the sample. The research as a whole found: In some patients, high TCRbeta diversity at day 60 was attributed to recipient T cells and intrathymic progenitors that had survived conditioning. The apparently early recovery of alphabetaT-cell counts about two months after transplant reportedly depended on only several hundred rapidly expanded clones that came from non-depleted graft cells. Over subsequent months, a decline in hyperexpanded clone frequencies was noted, and after one year, T-cell counts and TCRbeta diversity were mostly ascribed to newly produced T cells.

The meaning of the sample's treatment or condition label: allogeneic hematopoietic cell transplantation with graft depleted of TCRalphabeta T cells and CD19 B cells. TCRalphabeta/CD19-depleted allogeneic hematopoietic cell grafts were given to the transplant recipients, all of whom were children. Sequencing was performed on PBMCs, mostly from graft donor cells, taken 360 days after TCRalphabeta/CD19-depleted stem cell transplant. The source is a boy in the first two years of life who had a stem cell transplant for SCID, so the T cells may come from the graft donor. Here the chain combines TRBV5-6 and TRBJ2-7; 7 central bases correspond to TRBD1. The CDR3 is CASSLAGTAYIEQYF. The sequenced DNA: TGTGCCAGCAGCTTGGCGGGGACAGCCTACATCGAGCAGTACTTC.